This T cell receptor beta chain was found in a study of T cells in Graves' hyperthyroidism and ophthalmopathy. Points from the study as a whole: Stable hyperthyroidism was told apart from ophthalmopathy by a model built on 13 V-J features. Within blood appeared most thyroid clonotypes that had expanded above 0.001.

Hyperthyroidism in the patients, aged 18 to 65, was newly diagnosed and under 2 months in duration. The authors took PBMCs from 8.5 to 10 ml fresh peripheral blood. Amplified TCR beta CDR3 regions came from RNA transcripts. The HTBI set primed first-round TCR CDR3 RT-PCR. TCRdb re-analysed the multiplex PCR reads in MiXCR, keeping a single row per CDR3 protein. Of 350,000 or so distinct CDR3 sequences listed, about 20% are singletons. As regards this clonotype: What it binds is not known. A much larger clone lies a single base off, so this may be a read error.

The clonotype originates from a woman in her forties or fifties with Graves' hyperthyroidism. Sequencing used blood.

The CDR3 nucleotides are TGCGCCAGCAGTAGTCACAGGGGGGCCTACTACGAGCAGTACTTC. Protein: CASSSHRGAYYEQYF. This chain connects TRBV5-1 to TRBJ2-7; 8 bases match TRBD1. V lost 5 bases to trimming and J lost 3 bases; unmatched junction nucleotides: 10. CDR1 is SGHRS and CDR2 is YFSETQ in the germline V gene. The CDR3 has 15 residues. The whole variable domain, filled in from reference TRBV5-1 and TRBJ2-7, reads KAGVTQTPRYLIKTRGQQVTLSCSPISGHRSVSWYQQTPGQGLQFLFEYFSETQRNKGNFPGRFSGRQFSNSRSEMNVSTLELGDSALYLCASSSHRGAYYEQYFGPGTRLTVT.